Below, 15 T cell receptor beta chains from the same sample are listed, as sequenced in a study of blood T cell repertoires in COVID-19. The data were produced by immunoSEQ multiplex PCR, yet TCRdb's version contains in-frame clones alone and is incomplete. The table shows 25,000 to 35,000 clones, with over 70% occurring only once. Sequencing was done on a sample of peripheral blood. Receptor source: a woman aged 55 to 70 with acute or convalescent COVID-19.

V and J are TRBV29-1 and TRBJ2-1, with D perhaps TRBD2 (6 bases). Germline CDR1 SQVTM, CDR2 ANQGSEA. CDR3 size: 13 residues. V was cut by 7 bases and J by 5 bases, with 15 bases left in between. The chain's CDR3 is CSGSSGLDNEQFF. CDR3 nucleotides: TGCAGCGGTTCGTCGGGACTTGACAATGAGCAGTTCTTC.

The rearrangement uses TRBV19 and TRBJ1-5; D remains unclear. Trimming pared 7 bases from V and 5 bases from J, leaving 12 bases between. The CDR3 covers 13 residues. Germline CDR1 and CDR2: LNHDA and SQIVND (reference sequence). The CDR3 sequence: CASKNWADQPQHF. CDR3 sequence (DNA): TGTGCCAGTAAGAACTGGGCTGATCAGCCCCAGCATTTT. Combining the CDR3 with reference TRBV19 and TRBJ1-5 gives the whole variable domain DGGITQSPKYLFRKEGQNVTLSCEQNLNHDAMYWYRQDPGQGLRLIYYSQIVNDFQKGDIAEGYSVSREKKESFPLTVTSAQKNPTAFYLCASKNWADQPQHFGDGTRLSIL.

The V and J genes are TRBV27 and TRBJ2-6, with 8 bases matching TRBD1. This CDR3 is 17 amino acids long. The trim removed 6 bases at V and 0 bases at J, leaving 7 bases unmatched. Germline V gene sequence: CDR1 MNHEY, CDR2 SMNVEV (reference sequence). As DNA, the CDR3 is TGTGCCAGCAGGCACAGGGGGTATAGCTCTGGGGCCAACGTCCTGACTTTC. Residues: CASRHRGYSSGANVLTF.

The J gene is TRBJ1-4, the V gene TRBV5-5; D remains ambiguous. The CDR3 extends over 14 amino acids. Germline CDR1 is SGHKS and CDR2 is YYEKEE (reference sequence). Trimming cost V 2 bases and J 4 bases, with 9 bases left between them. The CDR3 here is CASSFGVINEKLFF. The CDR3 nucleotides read TGTGCCAGCAGCTTCGGGGTGATTAATGAAAAACTGTTTTTT.

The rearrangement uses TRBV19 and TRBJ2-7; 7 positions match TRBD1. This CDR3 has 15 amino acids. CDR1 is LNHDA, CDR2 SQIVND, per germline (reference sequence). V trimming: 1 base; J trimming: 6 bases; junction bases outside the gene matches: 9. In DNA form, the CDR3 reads TGTGCCAGTAGTATAGCCAACAGGGGAAATGGCGAGCAGTACTTC. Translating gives CASSIANRGNGEQYF.

The CDR3 is CASSRLAGGYNEQFF. The CDR3 DNA sequence: TGTGCCAGCAGCCGGCTAGCGGGGGGCTACAATGAGCAGTTCTTC. This sequence joins TRBV7-3 and TRBJ2-1; 11 bases match TRBD2. Germline lookup yields CDR1 SGHTA and CDR2 FQGTGA. J gave up 3 bases and V 5 bases, and 3 bases lay outside the gene matches. This CDR3 spans 15 amino acids.

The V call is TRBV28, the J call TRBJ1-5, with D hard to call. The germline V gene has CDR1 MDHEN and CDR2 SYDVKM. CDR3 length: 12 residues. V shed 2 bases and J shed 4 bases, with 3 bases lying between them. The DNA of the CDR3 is TGTGCCAGCAGTTTACAAAATCAGCCCCAGCATTTT. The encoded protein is CASSLQNQPQHF.

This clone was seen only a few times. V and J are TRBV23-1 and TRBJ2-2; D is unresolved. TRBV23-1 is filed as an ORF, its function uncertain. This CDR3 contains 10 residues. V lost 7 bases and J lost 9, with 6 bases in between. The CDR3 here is CASNHRELFF. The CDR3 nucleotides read TGCGCCAGCAATCATAGGGAGCTGTTTTTT.

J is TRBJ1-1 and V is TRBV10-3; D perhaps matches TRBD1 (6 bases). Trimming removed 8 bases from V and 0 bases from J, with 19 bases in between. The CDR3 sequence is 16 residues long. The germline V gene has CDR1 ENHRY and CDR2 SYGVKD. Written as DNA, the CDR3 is TGTGCCATCTCTCCCGCGGCGGGGGGCGTGAACACTGAAGCTTTCTTT. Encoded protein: CAISPAAGGVNTEAFF.

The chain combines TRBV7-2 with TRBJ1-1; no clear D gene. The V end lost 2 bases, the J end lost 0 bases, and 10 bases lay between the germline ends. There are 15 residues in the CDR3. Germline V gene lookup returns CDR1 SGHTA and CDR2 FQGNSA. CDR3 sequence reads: CASSLNGKLNTEAFF. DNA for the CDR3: TGTGCCAGCAGCTTAAATGGCAAACTGAACACTGAAGCTTTCTTT.

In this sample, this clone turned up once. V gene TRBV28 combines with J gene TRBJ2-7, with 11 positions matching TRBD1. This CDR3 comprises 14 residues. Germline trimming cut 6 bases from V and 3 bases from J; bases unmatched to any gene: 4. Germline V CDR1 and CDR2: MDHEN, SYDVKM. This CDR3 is CASSSGQGVYEQYF. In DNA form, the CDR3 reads TGTGCCAGCAGCTCGGGACAGGGGGTCTACGAGCAGTACTTC.

Written as DNA, the CDR3 is TGTGCCAGCAACTTTAAGGGGAAAGAGACCCAGTACTTC. Translating gives CASNFKGKETQYF. The chain couples TRBV2 to TRBJ2-5; tentative D call: TRBD1 (5 bases). The CDR3 spans 13 residues. Germline V gives CDR1 SNHLY, CDR2 FYNNEI. V lost 7 bases to trimming and J lost 3 bases, with 12 bases between them.

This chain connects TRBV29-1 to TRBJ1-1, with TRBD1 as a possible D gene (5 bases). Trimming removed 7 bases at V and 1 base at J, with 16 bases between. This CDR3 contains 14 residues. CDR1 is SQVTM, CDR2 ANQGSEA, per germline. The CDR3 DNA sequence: TGCAGCGCAGCTTTTTGGGGGGGGAACACTGAAGCTTTCTTT. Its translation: CSAAFWGGNTEAFF.

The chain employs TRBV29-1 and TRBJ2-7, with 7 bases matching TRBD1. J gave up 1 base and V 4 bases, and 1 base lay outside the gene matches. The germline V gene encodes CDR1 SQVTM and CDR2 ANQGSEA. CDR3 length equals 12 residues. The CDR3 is CSVGDRSYEQYF. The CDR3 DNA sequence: TGCAGCGTTGGGGACAGATCCTACGAGCAGTACTTC.

CDR3 sequence (DNA): TGTGCCAGCAGCGTAGATGTAGGTCTTGGAGAGCCCCAGCATTTT. Its translation is CASSVDVGLGEPQHF. The rearrangement links TRBV9 to TRBJ1-5; unclear D gene. Germline V gene data show CDR1 as SGDLS and CDR2 as YYNGEE. The length of the CDR3 is 15 residues. Trimming pared 0 bases from V and 8 bases from J, leaving 15 bases between.